The 16 T cell receptor beta chains reported below all come from one sample, sequenced in a study of cytomegalovirus exposure and HLA in healthy donors. Researchers ran the PCR with 60 Vbeta and 13 Jbeta primers. The method was immunoSEQ multiplex PCR; TCRdb's version includes in-frame clones alone and lacks a portion of them. This table has roughly 140,000 clones, less than 10% appearing once. The specimen was PBMCs. These TCRs come from a male donor in good health and CMV-seronegative.

The sample holds a few counts of this clone. V is TRBV2 and J is TRBJ1-5, with 8 bases aligning to TRBD1. This CDR3 has 15 residues. J lost 4 bases, V lost 4 bases, and 6 bases had no gene match. CDR1 and CDR2 from the germline V gene are SNHLY and FYNNEI. The DNA of the CDR3 is TGTGCCAGCAGTGGACAGGGGATAATTAATCAGCCCCAGCATTTT. Protein: CASSGQGIINQPQHF. Together with reference TRBV2 and TRBJ1-5, the CDR3 gives the full variable domain: EPEVTQTPSHQVTQMGQEVILRCVPISNHLYFYWYRQILGQKVEFLVSFYNNEISEKSEIFDDQFSVERPDGSNFTLKIRSTKLEDSAMYFCASSGQGIINQPQHFGDGTRLSIL.

J is TRBJ2-3 and V is TRBV30, with a possible D match to TRBD2 (6 bases). The CDR3 consists of 16 residues. CDR1 is GTSNPN, CDR2 SVGIG, per germline (reference sequence). V was pared by 2 bases and J by 0 bases, with 15 bases between. The CDR3 coding sequence is TGTGCCTGGAGTCCAGGACTAATCCCTAGCACAGATACGCAGTATTTT. Protein product: CAWSPGLIPSTDTQYF.

This clone was observed a handful of times. This chain joins TRBV10-3 and TRBJ2-7; perhaps TRBD1 as D (5 bases). The CDR3 covers 14 residues. V lost 3 bases and J lost 1, with 10 bases in between. From germline, CDR1 is ENHRY and CDR2 SYGVKD. This CDR3 is CAISDGAISYEQYF. CDR3 coding DNA: TGTGCCATCAGTGATGGGGCGATTTCCTACGAGCAGTACTTC.

The chain has TRBV4-1 and TRBJ2-3; 9 nucleotides match TRBD1. The J segment lost 4 bases and the V segment lost 0 bases, leaving 11 bases of the junction unmatched. Germline CDR1 MGHRA, CDR2 YSYEKL. The length of the CDR3 is 18 residues. The chain's CDR3 is CASSQDVLGTGSADTQYF. CDR3 coding DNA: TGCGCCAGCAGCCAAGACGTTCTCGGGACAGGGTCCGCAGATACGCAGTATTTT.

This clone was observed a handful of times. The chain employs TRBV9 and TRBJ2-1; 8 bases align to TRBD2. Germline V gene lookup returns CDR1 SGDLS and CDR2 YYNGEE. The CDR3 is 19 residues long. The V segment lost 0 bases and the J segment 3 bases; nucleotides outside the gene matches: 14. The CDR3 DNA follows: TGTGCCAGCAGCGTAGAGGGAACGGGATACAGCGGGGGCTACAATGAGCAGTTCTTC. Translation gives CASSVEGTGYSGGYNEQFF.

There are a few counts of this clone. The CDR3 is CASSESGGPRSGNTIYF. CDR3 bases: TGTGCCAGCAGTGAATCGGGGGGCCCTCGCTCTGGAAACACCATATATTTT. The J gene is TRBJ1-3, the V gene TRBV2, with D tentatively TRBD1 (6 bases). The V end was cut by 2 bases, the J end by 0 bases, with 14 bases between. This CDR3 region has 17 residues. Germline lookup yields CDR1 SNHLY and CDR2 FYNNEI. The variable domain in full, with the rest retrieved from reference TRBV2 and TRBJ1-3, is EPEVTQTPSHQVTQMGQEVILRCVPISNHLYFYWYRQILGQKVEFLVSFYNNEISEKSEIFDDQFSVERPDGSNFTLKIRSTKLEDSAMYFCASSESGGPRSGNTIYFGEGSWLTVV.

This sequence joins TRBV11-2 and TRBJ1-1; the D is unclear. Germline lookup yields CDR1 SGHAT and CDR2 FQNNGV. The CDR3 is 15 amino acids. V lost 1 base, J lost 1 base, and 10 bases lay in between. The CDR3 reads CASSLVRSGNTEAFF. CDR3 nucleotides: TGTGCCAGCAGCTTAGTGAGGAGCGGGAACACTGAAGCTTTCTTT.

This clone was observed a few times. CDR3: CASSTSGTENSPLHF. The CDR3 bases are TGTGCCAGCAGCACATCCGGGACAGAAAATTCACCCCTCCACTTT. The V call is TRBV9, the J call TRBJ1-6; 7 bases agree with TRBD1. Unmatched junction bases numbered 8, after V lost 4 bases and J lost 7 bases. The CDR3 length is 15 residues. Looked up from germline, CDR1 is SGDLS and CDR2 is YYNGEE.

This clone has a handful of counts. V gene TRBV4-3 combines with J gene TRBJ2-3, with 10 bases that match TRBD2. This CDR3 spans 15 amino acids. Germline CDR1 is LGHNA and CDR2 is YSLEER. V shed 1 base and J 4 bases; nucleotides not matched to a gene: 2. The CDR3 DNA is TGCGCCAGCAGCCAAGTCCTAGCGGGAGCAGATACGCAGTATTTT. Residues: CASSQVLAGADTQYF.

This clone occurred a few times. The chain links TRBV5-6 to TRBJ1-2; D not certain. Trimming removed 0 bases at V and 7 bases at J, with 10 bases between. This CDR3 spans 13 amino acids. Per germline, CDR1 SGHDT and CDR2 YYEEEE. CDR3 amino acids: CASSLGESGGYTF. CDR3 sequence (DNA): TGTGCCAGCAGCTTGGGGGAAAGCGGTGGCTACACCTTC.

This clone was counted a few times. The chain recombines TRBV7-2 with TRBJ2-1, with unresolved D. This CDR3 region has 17 residues. V was pared by 5 bases and J by 0 bases, with 17 bases between. The germline V gene encodes CDR1 SGHTA and CDR2 FQGNSA. The DNA of the CDR3 is TGTGCCAGCAGCCCAAGGCCGACAATTAGCTCCTACAATGAGCAGTTCTTC. Encoded protein: CASSPRPTISSYNEQFF.

This clone occurred a few times. V and J are TRBV19 and TRBJ2-5, with D possibly matching TRBD1 (6 bases). Germline V gene lookup returns CDR1 LNHDA and CDR2 SQIVND (reference sequence). V was cut by 4 bases and J by 7 bases, with 13 bases left in between. This CDR3 comprises 13 residues. In nucleotides, the CDR3 is TGTGCCAGTAGTACAGGGGCCGGAGGGACCCAGTACTTC. It yields the protein CASSTGAGGTQYF. Together with reference TRBV19 and TRBJ2-5, the CDR3 gives the full variable domain: DGGITQSPKYLFRKEGQNVTLSCEQNLNHDAMYWYRQDPGQGLRLIYYSQIVNDFQKGDIAEGYSVSREKKESFPLTVTSAQKNPTAFYLCASSTGAGGTQYFGPGTRLLVL.

The gene calls are TRBV7-2 and TRBJ2-7; D is perhaps TRBD1 (5 bases). V was clipped by 5 bases and J by 2 bases, with 10 bases between them. The CDR3 extends over 13 amino acids. The germline V gene has CDR1 SGHTA and CDR2 FQGNSA. Written as DNA, the CDR3 is TGTGCCAGCAGCAGGCCAGGGCCCTACGAGCAGTACTTC. It specifies CASSRPGPYEQYF.

The chain links TRBV27 to TRBJ1-1; 8 nucleotides agree with TRBD1. Germline CDR1 MNHEY, CDR2 SMNVEV (reference sequence). V lost 2 bases, J lost 2 bases, and 4 bases stayed unmatched. The CDR3 extends over 15 amino acids. CDR3 DNA sequence: TGTGCCAGCAGTTTAGGACAGGGAATCAACACTGAAGCTTTCTTT. Encoded protein: CASSLGQGINTEAFF.

This clone was seen more than once but under ten times. The same CDR3 also results from other DNA sequences found in this sample. The V call is TRBV9, the J call TRBJ1-3; D uncertain. Germline-derived CDR1 and CDR2 are SGDLS and YYNGEE. This CDR3 is 15 amino acids long. V was pared by 4 bases and J by 0 bases, with 11 bases between. The CDR3 loop is CASSPLGSSGNTIYF. CDR3 sequence (DNA): TGTGCCAGCAGCCCATTGGGGAGCTCTGGAAACACCATATATTTT.

This clone was detected only a few times. The chain has TRBV5-4 and TRBJ2-7, with D possibly being TRBD2 (6 bases). CDR3 length: 15 residues. Trimming pared 4 bases from V and 2 bases from J, leaving 16 bases between. Germline V CDR1 and CDR2: SGHNT, YYREEE (reference sequence). CDR3 residues: CASSPVPGETYEQYF. In DNA, the CDR3 is TGTGCCAGCAGCCCGGTCCCGGGAGAGACCTACGAGCAGTACTTC.